The T cell receptor beta chain under discussion was sequenced for a study of human T cells and chemical hapten exposure. The overall study: Mostly female patients had alopecia areata, totalis or universalis. Study-wide results and caveats: The study found expanded TCRs formed significantly more large CDR3 similarity clusters than controls. No alteration of TCRs above 1 in 1000 frequency was seen with DPC sensitization.

This clonotype was counted a few times. The target antigen is unknown. Noted time point: pre-sensitization, week 0. The treatment was: therapeutic diphenylcyclopropenone sensitization with weekly scalp DPC. As the library was built, unique molecular identifiers were attached to individual cDNA molecules. TCRdb re-derived calls from the RACE reads in MiXCR, one entry per CDR3 protein. The table lists under 70,000 distinct CDR3 sequences, around 11% of them singletons, with about 4% in the top ten. Trimming took 9 bases from V and 2 from J; bases not matched to a gene: 14. The CDR3 has 17 residues. The sample in question was whole blood, obtained in connection with sensitization to the hapten diphenylcyclopropenone (DPC). The clonotype originates from a middle-aged woman with alopecia areata. Some clones in this sample may be carry-over from other donors' samples. This sequence joins TRBV5-3 and TRBJ2-7, with 13 bases that match TRBD2. TRBV5-3 is an ORF, and what it does is uncertain. Here the CDR3 reads CANSLGFGLAGAYEQYF. CDR3 nucleotide sequence: TGTGCCAACAGTTTGGGGTTCGGACTAGCGGGGGCCTACGAGCAGTACTTC.